Listed below are T cell receptor beta chains from one sample, sequenced in a study of blood T cell repertoires in COVID-19. The table came from immunoSEQ multiplex PCR; TCRdb's copy has only in-frame clones and leaves some out. This table has roughly 290,000 clones, about 85% appearing once. Sequences were obtained from peripheral blood. The receptor source for this set is a human donor with COVID-19, enrolled during active disease. The donor label of this sample is uncertain. The CDR3 runs from the conserved cysteine through the conserved F or W. The D gene is left open where the match is weak. Clone size is given for some rows only: seen once, a few or many times, or a class if the clone is expanded.

TRBJ1-2 TRBD1 - TRBV7-9 CASSEGTDLLGGYTF TGTGCCAGCAGCGAGGGGACAGACCTTCTCGGCGGCTACACCTTC
TRBJ2-3 - - TRBV6-5 CASSSGHRGDTQYF TGTGCCAGCAGTTCGGGACATCGAGGGGATACGCAGTATTTT
TRBJ1-6 - - TRBV28 CASRPTRGGSPLHF TGTGCCAGCAGACCCACAAGGGGTGGTTCACCCCTCCACTTT
TRBJ2-6 - - TRBV28 CASLLSSGANVLTF TGTGCCAGTCTTTTATCGTCCGGGGCCAACGTCCTGACTTTC
TRBJ1-5 - - TRBV5-5 CASSFNPEGAVNQPQHF TGTGCCAGCAGCTTCAACCCCGAAGGAGCGGTCAATCAGCCCCAGCATTTT
TRBJ2-1 TRBD1 few TRBV29-1 CSVGQGSHEQFF TGCAGCGTGGGACAGGGATCCCATGAGCAGTTCTTC
TRBJ1-6 - - TRBV19 CASSSRSSYNSPLHF TGTGCCAGTAGTTCCCGGAGCTCCTATAATTCACCCCTCCACTTT
TRBJ1-2 TRBD1 - TRBV7-2 CASSLEGQGGYGYTF TGTGCCAGCAGCTTAGAGGGACAGGGGGGCTATGGCTACACCTTC
TRBJ2-3 - - TRBV15 CATSSPRGSTDTQYF TGTGCCACCAGCAGCCCCCGGGGGAGCACAGATACGCAGTATTTT
TRBJ1-2 TRBD1 - TRBV18 CASSPGQGDNYGYTF TGTGCCAGCTCACCCGGACAGGGGGATAACTATGGCTACACCTTC
TRBJ1-1 TRBD1 - TRBV29-1 CSVRSTGGSTEAFF TGCAGCGTACGGTCGACAGGGGGGAGCACTGAAGCTTTCTTT
TRBJ2-5 - - TRBV20-1 CSASRTREETQYF TGCAGTGCTAGTCGCACTAGGGAAGAGACCCAGTACTTC
TRBJ1-3 TRBD1 - TRBV28 CASPPSMDRVISGNTIYF TGTGCCAGCCCCCCTTCAATGGACAGGGTGATCTCTGGAAACACCATATATTTT
TRBJ2-3 TRBD2 - TRBV5-6 CASSLILAGGFTQYF TGTGCCAGCAGCTTGATACTAGCGGGAGGGTTTACGCAGTATTTT
TRBJ1-2 TRBD1 - TRBV30 CATGQRPANYGYTF TGTGCTACGGGACAGAGACCTGCTAACTATGGCTACACCTTC
TRBJ1-4 - - TRBV7-8 CASSLARPSGATNEKLFF TGTGCCAGCAGCTTAGCGAGACCCTCAGGGGCAACTAATGAAAAACTGTTTTTT
TRBJ1-1 TRBD1 few TRBV15 CATSTWDRDLLGAFF TGTGCCACCAGCACATGGGACAGGGACCTCCTTGGAGCTTTCTTT
TRBJ2-2 - - TRBV10-2 CASSDRRQANTGELFF TGCGCCAGCAGTGACCGGAGGCAGGCGAACACCGGGGAGCTGTTTTTT
TRBJ1-5 TRBD1 - TRBV5-4 CASSLGPTGDQPQHF TGTGCCAGCAGCTTGGGGCCAACAGGGGATCAGCCCCAGCATTTT
TRBJ1-2 TRBD1 - TRBV19 CASSIYAEGTGAIFYGYTF TGTGCCAGTAGTATATACGCGGAGGGGACAGGGGCCATTTTCTATGGCTACACCTTC
TRBJ1-5 - - TRBV14 CASTVNQPQHF TGTGCCAGCACAGTCAATCAGCCCCAGCATTTT
TRBJ1-5 - - TRBV27 CASSLGGLEQPQHF TGTGCCAGCAGTCTGGGGGGTCTGGAGCAGCCCCAGCATTTT
TRBJ2-1 TRBD1 - TRBV30 CAWRGGWNEQFF TGTGCCTGGAGAGGGGGCTGGAATGAGCAGTTCTTC
TRBJ1-5 - - TRBV28 CASSLSRGGNQPQHF TGTGCCAGCAGTTTGAGTCGGGGTGGCAATCAGCCCCAGCATTTT
TRBJ1-2 - - TRBV28 CASQVGGADNYGYTF TGTGCCAGCCAGGTCGGGGGGGCGGACAACTATGGCTACACCTTC
TRBJ2-1 TRBD2 - TRBV10-3 CAISGSGLAGDNEQFF TGTGCCATCAGTGGCTCAGGACTAGCGGGGGACAATGAGCAGTTCTTC
TRBJ1-6 - - TRBV11-2 CASSSNPDGRVSPLHF TGTGCCAGCAGCTCAAATCCGGACGGGAGGGTTTCACCCCTCCACTTT
TRBJ2-1 TRBD1 - TRBV6-5 CASSLDRGFSYNEQFF TGTGCCAGCAGTTTGGACAGGGGATTCTCCTACAATGAGCAGTTCTTC
TRBJ1-5 - - TRBV28 CASSLEGRYSNQPQHF TGTGCCAGCAGTTTAGAGGGCCGGTATAGCAATCAGCCCCAGCATTTT
TRBJ1-1 - - TRBV5-4 CASSLVSNTEAFF TGTGCCAGCAGCTTGGTTTCTAACACTGAAGCTTTCTTT
TRBJ2-1 TRBD2 - TRBV28 CASSPSSGRGNEQFF TGTGCCAGCAGTCCCTCTAGCGGGAGAGGGAATGAGCAGTTCTTC
TRBJ1-1 - - TRBV7-3 CASSFLGDRREAFF TGTGCCAGCAGCTTTCTCGGTGACAGGCGGGAAGCTTTCTTT
TRBJ1-1 - - TRBV7-2 CASSIPGRMNTEAFF TGTGCCAGCAGCATACCCGGGAGAATGAACACTGAAGCTTTCTTT
TRBJ1-3 TRBD1 - TRBV28 CASRPTGGSGNTIYF TGTGCCAGCAGGCCTACAGGGGGCTCTGGAAACACCATATATTTT
TRBJ1-5 - - TRBV15 CATSRDIPGAQPQHF TGTGCCACCAGCAGAGATATTCCAGGTGCGCAGCCCCAGCATTTT
TRBJ2-1 TRBD2 - TRBV7-9 CASSFWTSGGYNEQFF TGTGCCAGCAGCTTCTGGACTAGCGGGGGATACAATGAGCAGTTCTTC
TRBJ2-7 TRBD1 - TRBV9 CASSGSTGDPYEQYF TGTGCCAGCAGCGGTTCGACAGGGGACCCCTACGAGCAGTACTTC
TRBJ1-1 TRBD1 few TRBV28 CASSRDRGNTEAFF TGTGCCAGCAGTCGGGACAGGGGGAACACTGAAGCTTTCTTT
TRBJ2-6 TRBD1 - TRBV28 CASSLNDRVYFAGANVLTF TGTGCCAGCAGTTTAAATGACAGGGTCTACTTTGCCGGGGCCAACGTCCTGACTTTC
TRBJ1-1 - - TRBV5-1 CASSPPVSGTEAFF TGCGCCAGCAGCCCTCCGGTGTCGGGAACTGAAGCTTTCTTT
TRBJ1-5 - - TRBV15 CATSSQAGAKGSNQPQHF TGTGCCACCAGCTCCCAGGCAGGGGCAAAGGGGAGCAATCAGCCCCAGCATTTT
TRBJ1-2 TRBD1 - TRBV27 CASSFRDRRGGYTF TGTGCCAGCAGTTTCCGGGACAGGAGGGGTGGCTACACCTTC
TRBJ1-6 - - TRBV25-1 CASTAGVNSPLHF TGTGCCAGCACGGCGGGGGTTAATTCACCCCTCCACTTT
TRBJ1-1 - - TRBV9 CASSVDRQTAEAFF TGTGCCAGCAGCGTAGACAGGCAGACCGCTGAAGCTTTCTTT
TRBJ1-1 - - TRBV28 CASSLGGANTEAFF TGTGCCAGCAGTTTAGGGGGGGCGAACACTGAAGCTTTCTTT
TRBJ2-1 - - TRBV7-9 CASSLAGVWNEQFF TGTGCCAGCAGCTTAGCGGGAGTATGGAATGAGCAGTTCTTC
TRBJ2-2 TRBD1 - TRBV25-1 CASSDLRGIPGELFF TGTGCCAGCAGTGATCTCAGGGGGATACCCGGGGAGCTGTTTTTT
TRBJ2-1 TRBD2 - TRBV4-2 CASSQVDGRAAEQFF TGTGCCAGCAGCCAAGTTGACGGGAGGGCCGCTGAGCAGTTCTTC
TRBJ2-1 - many TRBV4-3 CASSQDTSRNEQFF TGCGCCAGCAGCCAAGACACTAGCAGGAATGAGCAGTTCTTC
TRBJ1-6 - - TRBV4-3 CASSQDPGSPLHF TGCGCCAGCAGCCAAGATCCGGGGTCACCCCTCCACTTT
TRBJ2-3 - - TRBV4-1 CASSQGKVGTFRTDTQYF TGCGCCAGCAGCCAAGGGAAGGTTGGGACTTTTCGCACAGATACGCAGTATTTT
TRBJ2-7 TRBD1 few TRBV28 CASTPGTGGLEQYF TGTGCCAGCACCCCCGGGACAGGGGGCCTCGAGCAGTACTTC
TRBJ1-1 - - TRBV3-1/TRBV3-2 CASSPAVLGGRTEAFF TGTGCCAGCAGCCCCGCGGTTTTAGGGGGTCGGACTGAAGCTTTCTTT
TRBJ2-3 TRBD2 - TRBV19 CASSIRGTSGRARDTQYF TGTGCCAGTAGTATCCGTGGGACTAGCGGGAGGGCCCGAGATACGCAGTATTTT